What follows are 8 T cell receptor beta chains derived from one specimen sequenced in a study of shared clonotypes between healthy human individuals. Terminally differentiated effector memory CD45RA+ cells were excluded from the naive CD8 cells, which were CD45RO-negative and positively selected for CCR7. Method: immunoSEQ multiplex PCR; TCRdb's copy keeps in-frame clones and lacks some. The sample lists almost 700,000 clones; around 92% were seen once. Specimen: naive CD8+ T cells sorted from blood. Receptors originate from a young man in good health.

The rearrangement links TRBV7-9 to TRBJ1-2; no firm D call. The germline V and J ends were trimmed by 5 bases and 4 bases, with 14 bases remaining between them. CDR3 length: 14 residues. Germline V gene sequence: CDR1 SEHNR, CDR2 FQNEAQ (reference sequence). The DNA for the CDR3 is TGTGCCAGCAGCCCCCCGAGTCCCCTCTATGGCTACACCTTC. It is translated as CASSPPSPLYGYTF.

The rearrangement links TRBV12-5 to TRBJ1-2, with 9 bases matching TRBD1. This CDR3 spans 14 amino acids. Trimming took 4 bases from V and 7 from J; bases not matched to a gene: 7. Germline CDR1 LGHNT, CDR2 FRNRAP. The CDR3 sequence: CASGWTGDRVGYTF. The CDR3 nucleotides read TGTGCTAGTGGTTGGACAGGGGATCGTGTTGGCTACACCTTC.

The chain recombines TRBV27 with TRBJ1-4; D remains unclear. CDR3 length: 14 residues. Germline CDR1 and CDR2: MNHEY and SMNVEV (reference sequence). The V and J ends lost 4 bases and 0 bases respectively, with 6 bases between them. DNA for the CDR3: TGTGCCAGCAGTTCATTTGCAACTAATGAAAAACTGTTTTTT. Translating it yields CASSSFATNEKLFF. The entire variable domain, with the rest obtained from reference TRBV27 and TRBJ1-4, is as follows: EAQVTQNPRYLITVTGKKLTVTCSQNMNHEYMSWYRQDPGLGLRQIYYSMNVEVTDKGDVPEGYKVSRKEKRNFPLILESPSPNQTSLYFCASSSFATNEKLFFGSGTQLSVL.

V and J are TRBV7-9 and TRBJ2-7; 14 bases line up with TRBD2. After removal of 5 bases from V and 2 bases from J, the junction contained 8 bases not matched to a gene. The CDR3 runs 17 residues. CDR1 and CDR2 from the germline V gene are SEHNR and FQNEAQ (reference sequence). The CDR3 nucleotides read TGTGCCAGCAGCAGGGGACTAGCGGGAGACGGCCCCTACGAGCAGTACTTC. Its translation is CASSRGLAGDGPYEQYF.

J is TRBJ1-5 and V is TRBV6-1, with D maybe TRBD1 (6 bases). The germline gives CDR1 MNHNS, CDR2 SASEGT. Trimming left V 2 bases short and J 3 bases short, with 14 bases between. The CDR3 extends over 16 amino acids. CDR3 region: CASSEPAGVLNQPQHF. As DNA, the CDR3 is TGTGCCAGCAGTGAACCGGCAGGGGTCCTCAATCAGCCCCAGCATTTT.

The chain has TRBV11-2 and TRBJ2-4, with D uncertain. V dropped 7 bases and J dropped 2 bases, with 6 bases sitting between them. CDR1 SGHAT and CDR2 FQNNGV come from the germline V gene. This CDR3 spans 12 amino acids. The CDR3 sequence is CASKGSKNIQYF. The CDR3 region has the DNA TGTGCCAGCAAAGGGTCCAAAAACATTCAGTACTTC.

This clone was observed once. V is TRBV28 and J is TRBJ2-7; 11 bases are a match to TRBD1. CDR3 length: 16 amino acids. Germline V gene lookup returns CDR1 MDHEN and CDR2 SYDVKM. The V and J ends lost 3 bases and 4 bases, in that order; junction bases with no gene match: 8. CDR3 in DNA: TGTGCCAGCAGTTTCCAACGGACAGGGGGCTCTTACGAGCAGTACTTC. It translates to CASSFQRTGGSYEQYF.

The chain recombines TRBV11-3 with TRBJ2-6; D is unresolved. Germline CDR1 and CDR2: SGHNT and YENEEA. CDR3 size: 15 residues. V was cut by 5 bases and J by 0 bases, with 8 bases left in between. CDR3 nucleotide sequence: TGTGCCAGCAGCGGAAGGGACTCTGGGGCCAACGTCCTGACTTTC. Amino acid sequence: CASSGRDSGANVLTF.